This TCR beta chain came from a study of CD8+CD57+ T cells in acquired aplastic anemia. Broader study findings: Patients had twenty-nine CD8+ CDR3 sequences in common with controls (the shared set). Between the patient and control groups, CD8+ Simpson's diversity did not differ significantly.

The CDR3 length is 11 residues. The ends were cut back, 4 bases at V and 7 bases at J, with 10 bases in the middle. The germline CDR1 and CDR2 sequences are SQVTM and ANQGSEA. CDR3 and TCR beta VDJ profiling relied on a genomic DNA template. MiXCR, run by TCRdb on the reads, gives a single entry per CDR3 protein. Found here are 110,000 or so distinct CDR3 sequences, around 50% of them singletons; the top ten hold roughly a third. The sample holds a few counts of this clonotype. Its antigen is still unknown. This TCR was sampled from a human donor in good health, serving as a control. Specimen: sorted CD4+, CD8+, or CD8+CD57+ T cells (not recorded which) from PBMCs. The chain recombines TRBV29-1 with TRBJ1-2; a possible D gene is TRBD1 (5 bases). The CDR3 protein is CSVGRASGYTF. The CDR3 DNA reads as TGCAGCGTTGGCAGGGCGTCTGGCTACACCTTC.